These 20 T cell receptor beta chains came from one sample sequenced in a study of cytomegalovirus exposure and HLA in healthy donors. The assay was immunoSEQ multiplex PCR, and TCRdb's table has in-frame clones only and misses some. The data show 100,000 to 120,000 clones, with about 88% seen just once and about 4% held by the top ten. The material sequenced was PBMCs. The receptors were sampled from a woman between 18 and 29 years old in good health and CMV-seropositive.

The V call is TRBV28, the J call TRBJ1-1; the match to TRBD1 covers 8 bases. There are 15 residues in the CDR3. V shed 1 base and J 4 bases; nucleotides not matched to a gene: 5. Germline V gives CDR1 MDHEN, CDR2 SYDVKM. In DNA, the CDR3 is TGTGCCAGCAGTTTATCAGGGGGCAAGGGCACTGAAGCTTTCTTT. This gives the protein CASSLSGGKGTEAFF.

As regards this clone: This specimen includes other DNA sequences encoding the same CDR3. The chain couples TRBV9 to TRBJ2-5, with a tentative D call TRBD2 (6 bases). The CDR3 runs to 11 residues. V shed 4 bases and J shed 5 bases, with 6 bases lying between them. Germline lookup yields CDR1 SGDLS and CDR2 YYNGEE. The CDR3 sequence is CASSRGETQYF. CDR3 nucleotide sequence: TGTGCCAGCAGCCGGGGGGAGACCCAGTACTTC.

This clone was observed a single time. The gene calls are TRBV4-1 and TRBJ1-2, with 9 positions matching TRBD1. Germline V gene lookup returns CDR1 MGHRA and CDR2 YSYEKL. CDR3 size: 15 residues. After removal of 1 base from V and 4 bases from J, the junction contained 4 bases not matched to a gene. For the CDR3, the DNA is TGCGCCAGCAGCCAAGGGACGGGACAGGGCTATGGCTACACCTTC. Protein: CASSQGTGQGYGYTF.

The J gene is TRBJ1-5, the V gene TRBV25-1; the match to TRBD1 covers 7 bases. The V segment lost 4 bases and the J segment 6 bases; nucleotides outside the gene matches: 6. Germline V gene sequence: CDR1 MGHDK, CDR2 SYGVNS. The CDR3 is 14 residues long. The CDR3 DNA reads TGTGCCAGCAGTGCAGGTCAGGGGGTTCAGCCCCAGCATTTT. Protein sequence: CASSAGQGVQPQHF.

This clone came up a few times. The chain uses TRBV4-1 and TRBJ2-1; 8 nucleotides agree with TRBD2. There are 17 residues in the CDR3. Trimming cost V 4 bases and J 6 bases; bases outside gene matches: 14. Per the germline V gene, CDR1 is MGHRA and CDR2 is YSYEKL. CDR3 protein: CASSRTPGTSIVNEQFF. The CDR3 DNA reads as TGCGCCAGCAGCCGAACACCCGGGACTAGTATCGTCAATGAGCAGTTCTTC.

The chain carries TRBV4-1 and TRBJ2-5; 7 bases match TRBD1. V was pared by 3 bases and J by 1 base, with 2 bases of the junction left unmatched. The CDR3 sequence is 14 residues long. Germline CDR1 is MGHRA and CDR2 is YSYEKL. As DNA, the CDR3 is TGCGCCAGCAGCCATAGGGACAGCCAAGAGACCCAGTACTTC. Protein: CASSHRDSQETQYF.

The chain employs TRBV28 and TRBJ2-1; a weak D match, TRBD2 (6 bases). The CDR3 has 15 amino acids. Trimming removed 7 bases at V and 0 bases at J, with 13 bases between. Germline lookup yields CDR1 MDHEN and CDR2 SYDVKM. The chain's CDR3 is CASTGLTSSYNEQFF. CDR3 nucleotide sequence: TGTGCCAGCACGGGACTGACGAGCTCCTACAATGAGCAGTTCTTC.

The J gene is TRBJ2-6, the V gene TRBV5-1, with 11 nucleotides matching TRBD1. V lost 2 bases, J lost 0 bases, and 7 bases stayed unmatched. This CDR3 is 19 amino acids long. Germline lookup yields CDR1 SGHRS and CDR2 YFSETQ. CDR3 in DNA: TGCGCCAGCAGCTTTAGTGCCGGGACAGGGGGCTCTGGGGCCAACGTCCTGACTTTC. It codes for CASSFSAGTGGSGANVLTF.

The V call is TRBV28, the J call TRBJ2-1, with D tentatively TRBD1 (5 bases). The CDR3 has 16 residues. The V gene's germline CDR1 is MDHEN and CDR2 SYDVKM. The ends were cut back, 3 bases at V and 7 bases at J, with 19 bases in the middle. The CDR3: CASSFRLVRGYNEQFF. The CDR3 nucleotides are TGTGCCAGCAGTTTTCGCTTAGTAAGGGGCTATAATGAGCAGTTCTTC.

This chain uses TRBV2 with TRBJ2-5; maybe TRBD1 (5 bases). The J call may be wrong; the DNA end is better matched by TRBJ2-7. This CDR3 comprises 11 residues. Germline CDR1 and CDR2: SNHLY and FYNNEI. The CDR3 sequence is CASRQVTEQYF. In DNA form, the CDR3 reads TGTGCCAGCAGACAGGTCACCGAGCAGTACTTC.

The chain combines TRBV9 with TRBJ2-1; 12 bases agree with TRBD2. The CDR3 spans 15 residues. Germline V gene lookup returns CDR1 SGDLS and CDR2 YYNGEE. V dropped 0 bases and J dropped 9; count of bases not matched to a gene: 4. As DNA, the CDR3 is TGTGCCAGCAGCGTAGAGCTAGCGGGAGGGACTGAGCAGTTCTTC. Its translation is CASSVELAGGTEQFF.

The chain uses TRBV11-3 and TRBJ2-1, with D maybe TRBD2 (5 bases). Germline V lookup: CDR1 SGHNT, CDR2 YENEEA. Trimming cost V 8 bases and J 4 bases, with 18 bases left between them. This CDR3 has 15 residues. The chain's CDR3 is CASRFERSAYNEQFF. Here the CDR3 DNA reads TGTGCCAGCCGTTTCGAGCGGAGTGCTTACAATGAGCAGTTCTTC.

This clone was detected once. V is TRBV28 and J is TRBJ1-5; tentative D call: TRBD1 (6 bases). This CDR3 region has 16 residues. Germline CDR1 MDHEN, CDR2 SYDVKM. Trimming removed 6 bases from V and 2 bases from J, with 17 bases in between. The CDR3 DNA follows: TGTGCCAGCAGCGCGTCGGTGGGGGCTGGCAATCAGCCCCAGCATTTT. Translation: CASSASVGAGNQPQHF.

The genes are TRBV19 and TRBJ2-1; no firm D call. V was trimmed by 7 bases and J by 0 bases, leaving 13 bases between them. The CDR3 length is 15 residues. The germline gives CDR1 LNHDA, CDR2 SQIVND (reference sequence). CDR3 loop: CASTMAGTSYNEQFF. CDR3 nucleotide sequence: TGTGCCAGTACCATGGCAGGAACCTCCTACAATGAGCAGTTCTTC.

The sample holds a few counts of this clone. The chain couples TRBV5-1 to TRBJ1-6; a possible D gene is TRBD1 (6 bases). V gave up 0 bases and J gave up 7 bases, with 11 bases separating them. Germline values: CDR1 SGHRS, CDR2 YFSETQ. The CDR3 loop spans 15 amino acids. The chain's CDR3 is CASSLETGVNSPLHF. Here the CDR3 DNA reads TGCGCCAGCAGCTTGGAGACAGGAGTCAATTCACCCCTCCACTTT.

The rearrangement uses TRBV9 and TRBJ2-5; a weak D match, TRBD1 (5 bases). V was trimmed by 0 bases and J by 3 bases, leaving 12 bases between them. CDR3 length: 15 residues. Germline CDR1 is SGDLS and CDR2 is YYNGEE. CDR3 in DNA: TGTGCCAGCAGCGTAGGTGTGACAGCCAAAGAGACCCAGTACTTC. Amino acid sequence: CASSVGVTAKETQYF.

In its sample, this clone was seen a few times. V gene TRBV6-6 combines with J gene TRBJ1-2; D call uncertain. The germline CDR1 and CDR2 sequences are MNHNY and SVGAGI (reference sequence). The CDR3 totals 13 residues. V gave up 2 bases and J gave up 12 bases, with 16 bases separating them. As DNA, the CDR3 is TGTGCCAGCAGTTACCCAACTGACCTAGGAAACACCTTC. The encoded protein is CASSYPTDLGNTF.

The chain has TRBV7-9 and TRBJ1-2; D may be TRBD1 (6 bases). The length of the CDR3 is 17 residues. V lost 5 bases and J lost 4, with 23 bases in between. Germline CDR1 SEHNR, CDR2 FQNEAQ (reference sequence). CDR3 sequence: CASSRGGQIGFGYGYTF. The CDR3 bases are TGTGCCAGCAGCCGAGGCGGACAGATCGGGTTTGGCTATGGCTACACCTTC.

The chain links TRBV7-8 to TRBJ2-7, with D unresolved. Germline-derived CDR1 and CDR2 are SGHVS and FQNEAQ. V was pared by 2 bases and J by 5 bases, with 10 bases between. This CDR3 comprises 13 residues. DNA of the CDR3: TGTGCCAGCAGCTTAATCGACCGGGACGAGCAGTACTTC. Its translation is CASSLIDRDEQYF.

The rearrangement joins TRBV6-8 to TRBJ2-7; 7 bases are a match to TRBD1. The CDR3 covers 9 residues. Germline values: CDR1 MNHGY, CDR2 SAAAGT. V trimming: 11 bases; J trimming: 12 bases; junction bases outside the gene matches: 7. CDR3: CASQGDLYF. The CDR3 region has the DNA TGTGCCTCCCAGGGGGACCTGTACTTC.